What follows are 32 T cell receptor beta chains derived from one specimen sequenced in a study of T cell repertoires in cytomegalovirus infection (dated by TCRdb to the late 2010s). Sequencing relied on an Illumina HiSeq 1500. TCRdb reprocessing: public reads trimmed at Q25 with fastp, clones called with MiXCR, in-frame beta chains kept. For every CDR3 protein sequence, its rows merge into one entry that carries the most common genes and DNA. This sample is represented by hundreds of thousands of distinct CDR3 sequences; roughly 24% of them were singletons. The top ten constitute roughly 8% of the sample. The sequenced sample consisted of CD8+ T cells from PBMCs. Receptors originate from a human donor in good health (CMV status not recorded). Some clones in this sample may be carry-over from other donors' samples.

This clonotype was observed a few times. The chain links TRBV11-2 to TRBJ2-2; D ambiguous. CDR1 SGHAT and CDR2 FQNNGV come from the germline V gene. The CDR3 runs to 13 residues. V was cut by 5 bases and J by 7 bases, with 11 bases left in between. CDR3 in DNA: TGTGCCAGCAGCCCCCCGATGGTCGGGGAGCTGTTTTTT. It yields the protein CASSPPMVGELFF.

This clonotype was seen a few times. The chain combines TRBV6-1 with TRBJ2-7, with a possible D match to TRBD1 (6 bases). The V and J ends lost 5 bases and 2 bases respectively, with 16 bases between them. The CDR3 has 15 amino acids. CDR1 is MNHNS and CDR2 is SASEGT in the germline V gene. CDR3 in amino acids: CASSYRVGHTYEQYV. The CDR3 coding sequence is TGTGCCAGCAGTTACAGGGTGGGACACACCTACGAGCAGTACGTC.

Concerning this clonotype itself: With a much larger clone just one base away, this may be a read error. The chain employs TRBV28 and TRBJ2-1, with unresolved D. The CDR3 extends over 16 amino acids. Germline V CDR1 and CDR2: MDHEN, SYDVKM. The V gene lost 6 bases and the J gene lost 4 bases, with 19 bases spanning the gap. The DNA for the CDR3 is TGTGCCAGCAGCTACACTCCAGTGGGCTCGTACAATGAGCAGTTCTTC. Its translation is CASSYTPVGSYNEQFF.

V gene TRBV27 combines with J gene TRBJ2-1; D unclear. This CDR3 has 18 amino acids. Germline CDR1 MNHEY, CDR2 SMNVEV (reference sequence). With 2 bases removed from V and 6 bases from J, the gap between germline ends came to 23 bases. CDR3 region: CASSLGSASFTHCNEQFF. The CDR3 DNA reads TGTGCCAGCAGTTTAGGTTCAGCTTCCTTCACTCATTGCAATGAGCAGTTCTTC.

The chain is built from TRBV24-1 and TRBJ2-5, with D tentatively TRBD1 or TRBD2 (5 bases each). The V end was cut by 4 bases, the J end by 5 bases, with 13 bases between. CDR3 length: 14 residues. Germline CDR1 and CDR2: KGHDR and SFDVKD. Written as DNA, the CDR3 is TGTGCCACCAGTGAATCCTCAGGGACCGAGACCCAGTACTTC. Its protein product is CATSESSGTETQYF.

This clonotype showed up many times. V is TRBV7-6 and J is TRBJ2-3; D unresolved. The CDR3 totals 13 residues. V was pared by 2 bases and J by 4 bases, with 7 bases between. From germline, CDR1 is SGHVS and CDR2 FNYEAQ. CDR3 sequence: CASSLRVADTQYF. CDR3 DNA: TGTGCCAGCAGCTTAAGGGTTGCAGATACGCAGTATTTT.

This clonotype was detected a few times. The chain uses TRBV6-2 or TRBV6-3 and TRBJ1-2; 8 nucleotides match TRBD1. After removal of 6 bases from V and 6 bases from J, the junction contained 9 bases not matched to a gene. The CDR3 runs to 14 residues. The germline V gene has CDR1 MNHEY and CDR2 SVGEGT. The CDR3 bases are TGTGCCAGCAGACCCTCCAGGGGGCTCGATGGCTACACCTTC. Its protein is CASRPSRGLDGYTF.

V is TRBV9 and J is TRBJ2-1; 15 nucleotides line up with TRBD2. Germline-derived CDR1 and CDR2 are SGDLS and YYNGEE. The length of the CDR3 is 16 residues. The V and J ends lost 3 bases and 12 bases, in that order; junction bases with no gene match: 10. Here the CDR3 reads CASSDFGTSGGSRQFF. CDR3 DNA: TGTGCCAGCAGCGACTTCGGGACTAGCGGGGGGAGTAGGCAGTTCTTC.

This clonotype was recorded only once. The chain combines TRBV29-1 with TRBJ1-1; weak D call: TRBD1 (5 bases). Trimming pared 6 bases from V and 4 bases from J, leaving 12 bases between. Per the germline V gene, CDR1 is SQVTM and CDR2 is ANQGSEA. This CDR3 is 12 amino acids long. The CDR3 DNA reads as TGCAGCGTCCGAGACAGTGGCACTGAAGCTTTCTTT. It is translated as CSVRDSGTEAFF.

This clonotype was recorded at least ten times. The chain is built from TRBV6-2 or TRBV6-3 and TRBJ2-1, with 8 bases identical to TRBD2. Germline V gene data show CDR1 as MNHEY and CDR2 as SVGEGT. The V segment lost 5 bases and the J segment 4 bases; nucleotides outside the gene matches: 10. The CDR3 totals 16 residues. The CDR3 loop is CASSVASGGSYNEQFF. In DNA, the CDR3 is TGTGCCAGCAGTGTAGCCAGCGGGGGCTCGTACAATGAGCAGTTCTTC.

The chain couples TRBV4-1 to TRBJ2-2; D gene unclear. The V gene's germline CDR1 is MGHRA and CDR2 YSYEKL. The CDR3 runs to 14 residues. The V end was cut by 0 bases, the J end by 11 bases, with 13 bases between. Here the CDR3 reads CASSQEDSRNELFF. The DNA for the CDR3 is TGCGCCAGCAGCCAAGAGGATTCGCGGAATGAGCTGTTTTTT.

This clonotype occurred a few times. The V and J genes are TRBV15 and TRBJ2-1; 10 bases fit TRBD1. The germline V gene has CDR1 LNHNV and CDR2 YYDKDF (reference sequence). J gave up 4 bases and V 0 bases, and 6 bases lay outside the gene matches. This CDR3 spans 17 amino acids. The DNA for the CDR3 is TGTGCCACCAGCAGAGATTCCCGGGACAGGGGATACAATGAGCAGTTCTTC. Amino acid sequence: CATSRDSRDRGYNEQFF.

This clonotype was seen a few times. One end of the junction is discordant with germline, which a read error may explain. The chain carries TRBV2 and TRBJ1-2; perhaps TRBD1 as D (5 bases). CDR3 size: 16 residues. Germline CDR1 and CDR2: SNHLY and FYNNEI. CDR3 bases: TGTGCCAGCAGTGGTGACAGCTCTTACCATTCCTATGACTACACCTTC. It specifies CASSGDSSYHSYDYTF.

This clonotype was seen many times. The V gene is TRBV7-9, the J gene TRBJ2-5; tentatively, D is TRBD1 (5 bases). The V and J ends lost 3 bases and 0 bases respectively, with 20 bases between them. Germline CDR1 is SEHNR and CDR2 is FQNEAQ (reference sequence). The CDR3 has 18 residues. This CDR3 is CASSFPARQSSYQETQYF. CDR3 nucleotides: TGTGCCAGCAGCTTTCCCGCCCGACAGAGTTCGTACCAAGAGACCCAGTACTTC. The full variable domain, its missing parts supplied by reference TRBV7-9 and TRBJ2-5, is DTGVSQNPRHKITKRGQNVTFRCDPISEHNRLYWYRQTLGQGPEFLTYFQNEAQLEKSRLLSDRFSAERPKGSFSTLEIQRTEQGDSAMYLCASSFPARQSSYQETQYFGPGTRLLVL.

Ten or more counts support this clonotype. The rearrangement joins TRBV7-8 to TRBJ2-3, with 8 bases aligning to TRBD2. The CDR3 extends over 17 amino acids. V was pared by 0 bases and J by 3 bases, with 8 bases of the junction left unmatched. CDR1 SGHVS and CDR2 FQNEAQ come from the germline V gene. CDR3 loop: CASSLAELAVLTDTQYF. The CDR3 DNA is TGTGCCAGCAGCTTAGCGGAACTAGCGGTGTTGACAGATACGCAGTATTTT.

As for this clonotype: The junction departs from the called germline gene at one end, perhaps through a read error. The chain combines TRBV29-1 with TRBJ2-1, with TRBD1 matching 11 bases. In germline, CDR1 is SQVTM, CDR2 ANQGSEA. The CDR3 spans 14 residues. The CDR3 here is CSVVGQGAYNGQFF. The CDR3 DNA sequence: TGCAGCGTGGTTGGACAGGGGGCCTACAATGGGCAGTTCTTC.

This clonotype occurred a few times. The chain couples TRBV20-1 to TRBJ2-7; D call uncertain. V lost 0 bases to trimming and J lost 5 bases, with 17 bases between them. CDR1 DFQATT and CDR2 SNEGSKA come from the germline V gene (reference sequence). There are 15 residues in the CDR3. In nucleotides, the CDR3 is TGCAGTGCTAGAGATATTGGGAATCCTTCCCACGAGCAGTACTTC. It encodes CSARDIGNPSHEQYF.

In the case of this clonotype: Since a much larger clone is just one base distant, this may be a read error. This chain uses TRBV7-9 with TRBJ2-2; 12 bases fit TRBD2. The germline V gene encodes CDR1 SEHNR and CDR2 FQNEAQ (reference sequence). The CDR3 loop spans 15 amino acids. J lost 10 bases, V lost 7 bases, and 10 bases had no gene match. The chain's CDR3 is CASNRLAGDSEELFF. The CDR3 DNA reads as TGTGCCAGCAACCGACTAGCGGGAGATTCCGAGGAGCTGTTTTTT. Variable domain in full (rest from reference TRBV7-9 and TRBJ2-2): DTGVSQNPRHKITKRGQNVTFRCDPISEHNRLYWYRQTLGQGPEFLTYFQNEAQLEKSRLLSDRFSAERPKGSFSTLEIQRTEQGDSAMYLCASNRLAGDSEELFFGEGSRLTVL.

About this clonotype: One end of the junction fails to match germline, which may point to a read error. V gene TRBV18 combines with J gene TRBJ2-1; D gene uncertain. The CDR3 sequence is 15 residues long. CDR1 is KGHSH and CDR2 is LQKENI in the germline V gene. For the CDR3, the DNA is TGTGCCAACTCACCACCTTCCCCCCTTTTAAATGAGCAGTTCTTC. Translated, it gives CANSPPSPLLNEQFF.

This clonotype was counted ten times or more. The chain joins TRBV5-4 to TRBJ1-1, with 7 bases that match TRBD1. Germline CDR1 is SGHNT and CDR2 is YYREEE (reference sequence). CDR3 length: 14 residues. The V and J ends lost 4 bases and 0 bases, in that order; junction bases with no gene match: 3. The chain's CDR3 is CASSGGQMNTEAFF. The CDR3 nucleotides read TGTGCCAGCAGCGGGGGACAGATGAACACTGAAGCTTTCTTT.

This clonotype was seen only a few times. The chain links TRBV2 to TRBJ2-5; D possibly corresponds to TRBD1 (6 bases). The CDR3 length is 13 residues. Looked up from germline, CDR1 is SNHLY and CDR2 is FYNNEI. V lost 6 bases and J 6 bases, leaving 14 bases between the germline ends. The CDR3 region has the DNA TGTGCCAGCAGCCACCGACAGGATAAGACCCAGTACTTC. Translated: CASSHRQDKTQYF.

This clonotype was observed a few times. The rearrangement links TRBV10-3 to TRBJ2-3, with 10 bases aligning to TRBD2. V lost 7 bases, J lost 4 bases, and 5 bases stayed unmatched. CDR1 is ENHRY, CDR2 SYGVKD, per germline. The CDR3 runs 14 residues. The chain's CDR3 is CAINIAGGADTQYF. CDR3 bases: TGTGCCATCAATATAGCGGGGGGCGCAGATACGCAGTATTTT.

This clonotype was seen many times. For the CDR3, the DNA is TGTGCCACCAGCTTACCCCGCAGGCACATGAACACTGAAGCTTTCTTT. Its protein is CATSLPRRHMNTEAFF. This rearrangement joins TRBV15 to TRBJ1-1; D gene unclear. Germline V CDR1 and CDR2: LNHNV, YYDKDF (reference sequence). V gave up 5 bases and J gave up 0 bases, with 16 bases separating them. CDR3 size: 16 residues.

This clonotype was counted a single time. The chain uses TRBV11-2 and TRBJ2-2; TRBD1 is a possible D gene (6 bases). The CDR3 consists of 15 residues. The V gene's germline CDR1 is SGHAT and CDR2 FQNNGV. Deletions cut 10 bases from V and 0 bases from J, with 15 bases between. CDR3 in DNA: TGTGCCACCCCGGGACACCACGCGAACACCGGGGAGCTGTTTTTT. This sequence encodes CATPGHHANTGELFF.

J is TRBJ2-2 and V is TRBV15; a possible D gene is TRBD2 (5 bases). Germline V gives CDR1 LNHNV, CDR2 YYDKDF (reference sequence). This CDR3 contains 13 residues. Trimming shortened V by 8 bases and J by 3 bases, and 10 bases separated the two germline ends. CDR3 loop: CATAEVDTGELFF. The CDR3 coding sequence is TGTGCCACCGCGGAGGTCGACACCGGGGAGCTGTTTTTT.

V is TRBV6-2 or TRBV6-3 and J is TRBJ2-7, with a tentative D call TRBD2 (6 bases). With 4 bases removed from V and 1 base from J, the gap between germline ends came to 14 bases. This CDR3 is 15 amino acids long. Germline V CDR1 and CDR2: MNHEY, SVGEGT. The CDR3 spells CASSSGTGLSYEQYV. CDR3 DNA: TGTGCCAGCAGTTCAGGGACTGGGCTTTCCTACGAGCAGTACGTC.

The sample holds a few counts of this clonotype. The CDR3 DNA sequence: TGCAGTGCTAGAGAGGGACAAAGGTCTAACTATGGCTACACCTTC. Translated, it gives CSAREGQRSNYGYTF. V gene TRBV20-1 combines with J gene TRBJ1-2, with D possibly being TRBD1 (6 bases). CDR3 size: 15 residues. V lost 0 bases to trimming and J lost 0 bases, with 11 bases between them. Per germline, CDR1 DFQATT and CDR2 SNEGSKA (reference sequence).

This clonotype was seen once. CDR3 amino acids: CASSLEVVGTEAFF. CDR3 sequence (DNA): TGTGCCAGCAGCTTAGAGGTGGTGGGCACTGAAGCTTTCTTT. This chain joins TRBV7-9 and TRBJ1-1; D is unclear. Germline assignment: CDR1 SEHNR and CDR2 FQNEAQ (reference sequence). The CDR3 runs 14 residues. The germline V and J ends were trimmed by 1 base and 4 bases, with 10 bases remaining between them.

A remark on this clonotype: Relative to the germline gene, one junction end is altered; a read error may explain this. The gene calls are TRBV7-8 and TRBJ1-5; unclear D gene. Germline loops: CDR1 SGHVS, CDR2 FQNEAQ. CDR3 length equals 13 residues. CDR3 in DNA: TGTACCAGCAGCTTATCAAAGTATCAGCCCCAGCATTTT. Its protein product is CTSSLSKYQPQHF.

A few counts support this clonotype. The rearrangement uses TRBV5-6 and TRBJ2-1, with TRBD1 matching over 12 bases. The CDR3 length is 14 residues. The germline V gene has CDR1 SGHDT and CDR2 YYEEEE. J lost 6 bases, V lost 5 bases, and 3 bases had no gene match. In nucleotides, the CDR3 is TGTGCCAGCAGAGGGACAGGGGGCTTCAATGAGCAGTTCTTC. Translation: CASRGTGGFNEQFF.

A few counts support this clonotype. The chain joins TRBV7-6 to TRBJ2-2, with a tentative D call TRBD1 (6 bases). The CDR3 sequence is 16 residues long. CDR1 SGHVS and CDR2 FNYEAQ come from the germline V gene. V shed 5 bases and J shed 4 bases, with 17 bases lying between them. The CDR3 DNA is TGTGCCAGCAGCCCTTTGGACAGCGACCTCACCGGGGAGCTGTTTTTT. Its translation is CASSPLDSDLTGELFF.

In its sample, this clonotype was seen a few times. The V call is TRBV7-9, the J call TRBJ2-7; possible D gene TRBD2, 5 bases. The germline CDR1 and CDR2 sequences are SEHNR and FQNEAQ (reference sequence). The CDR3 sequence is 14 residues long. V was shortened by 6 bases and J by 0 bases, with 12 bases between the two germline ends. The CDR3 DNA sequence: TGTGCCAGCAGAGCGGACGGTAGCTCCTACGAGCAGTACGTC. This gives the protein CASRADGSSYEQYV.